This paragraph covers one T cell receptor beta chain sequence. Its antigen is undetermined. This CDR3 is 17 amino acids long. With 0 bases removed from V and 4 bases from J, the gap between germline ends came to 18 bases. Germline CDR1 MGHRA, CDR2 YSYEKL. These data belong to a study of T cell responses to AZD1222 COVID-19 vaccine. Clones were read by immunoSEQ multiplex PCR, and TCRdb kept only the in-frame ones, dropping some. The sample shows approximately 75,000 clones, 90% of them seen only once. Study-level findings and limits: Spike-specific TCR breadth and depth both grew after two AZD1222 doses. Females outnumbered males among donors, who were mostly white British; clonal diversity was possibly underestimated. Repertoire sampling was restricted to post-peak T cell response timepoints.

The receptor was derived from an adult who received the AZD1222 COVID-19 vaccine. The chain is built from TRBV4-1 and TRBJ1-2; TRBD1 might be the D (6 bases). Sequencing was performed on peripheral blood, taken 28 days after the second AZD1222 dose. The CDR3 DNA follows: TGCGCCAGCAGCCAAGATGGGAGACAGGTCCCCGGCTATGGCTACACCTTC. Translation: CASSQDGRQVPGYGYTF.